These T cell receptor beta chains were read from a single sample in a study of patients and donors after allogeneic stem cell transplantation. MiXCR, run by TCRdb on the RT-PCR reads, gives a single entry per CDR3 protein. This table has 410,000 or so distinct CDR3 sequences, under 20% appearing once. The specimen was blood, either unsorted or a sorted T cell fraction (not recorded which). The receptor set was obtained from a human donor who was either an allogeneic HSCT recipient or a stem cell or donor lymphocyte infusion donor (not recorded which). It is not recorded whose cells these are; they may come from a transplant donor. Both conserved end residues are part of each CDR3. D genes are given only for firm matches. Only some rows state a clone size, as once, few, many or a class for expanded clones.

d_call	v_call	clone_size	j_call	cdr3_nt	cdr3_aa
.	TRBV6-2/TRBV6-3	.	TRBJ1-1	TGTGCCAGCAAACAACAGGGTTTGAACACTGAAGCTTTCTTT	CASKQQGLNTEAFF
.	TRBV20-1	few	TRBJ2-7	TGCAGTGCTAGAGATAGTGCCAGGCTCTCTTACGAGCAGTACTTC	CSARDSARLSYEQYF
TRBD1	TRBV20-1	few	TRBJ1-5	TGCAGTGCTAGTTATTTTTCGGGACAGGGAGATCAGCCCCAGCATTTT	CSASYFSGQGDQPQHF
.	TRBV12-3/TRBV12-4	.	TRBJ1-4	TGTGCCAGCAGTTTTGGGGCACCAACTAATGAAAAACTGTTTTTT	CASSFGAPTNEKLFF
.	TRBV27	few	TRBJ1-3	TGTGCCAGCAGTTTATCTGGGGTCGAAAACACCATATATTTT	CASSLSGVENTIYF
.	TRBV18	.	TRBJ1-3	TGTGCCAGCTCACCACGACAGATCACTGGAAACACCATATATTTT	CASSPRQITGNTIYF
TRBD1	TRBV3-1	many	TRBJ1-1	TGTGCCAGCAGCCAATCGATCGGGACAGCCGTGAACACTGAAGCTTTCTTT	CASSQSIGTAVNTEAFF
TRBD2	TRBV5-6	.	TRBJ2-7	TGTGCCAGCAGCTTGGGACTAGCGCGCTCCTACGAGCAGTACTTC	CASSLGLARSYEQYF
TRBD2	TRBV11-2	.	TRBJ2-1	TGTGCCAGCAGCCCGAGACGGCTAGCGGGAAAGCGAGGCTCCTACAATGAGCAGTTCTTC	CASSPRRLAGKRGSYNEQFF
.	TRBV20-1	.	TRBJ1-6	TGCAGTGCTACGGGACTGAGAGAAAATTCACCCCTCCACTTT	CSATGLRENSPLHF
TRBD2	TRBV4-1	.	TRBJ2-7	TGCGCCAGCAGCCCCTCACTAGCGGGAGCCTACGAGCAGTACTTC	CASSPSLAGAYEQYF
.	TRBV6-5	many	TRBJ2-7	TGTGCCAGCAGCTCCCTCCACGAGCAGTACTTC	CASSSLHEQYF
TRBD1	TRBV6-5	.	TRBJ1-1	TGTGCCAGCAGTTCCAGGGGGAGGGACACTGAAGCTTTCTTT	CASSSRGRDTEAFF
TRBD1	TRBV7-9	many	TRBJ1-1	TGTGCCAGCGAGACAGGGGCCATGAACACTGAAGCTTTCTTT	CASETGAMNTEAFF
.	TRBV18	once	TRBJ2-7	TGTGCCAGCTCACCACCAGTCGGGTCCGAAGCCTCCGAGCAGTACTTC	CASSPPVGSEASEQYF
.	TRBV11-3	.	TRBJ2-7	TGTGCCAGCAGCTTAGATTTATCGGACCCCAGTACCCACGAGCAGTACTTC	CASSLDLSDPSTHEQYF
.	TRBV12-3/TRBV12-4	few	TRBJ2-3	TGTGCCAGCAGTTTGAGGGGTGCGCAGTATTTT	CASSLRGAQYF
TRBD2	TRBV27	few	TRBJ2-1	TGTGCCAGCAGTTTAGGACTAGCGGGAGGGGAGCAGTTCTTC	CASSLGLAGGEQFF
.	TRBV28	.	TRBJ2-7	TGTGTCACGGGACTCCGAGGCTACGAGCAGTACTTC	CVTGLRGYEQYF
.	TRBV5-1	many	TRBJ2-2	TGCGCCAGCAGCTTGGACACAGGATCGGGCGGGGAGCTGTTTTTT	CASSLDTGSGGELFF
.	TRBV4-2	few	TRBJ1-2	TGTGCCAGCAAGGAAGGCGGGACAACTCTGCCGAATAACTATGGCTACACCTTC	CASKEGGTTLPNNYGYTF
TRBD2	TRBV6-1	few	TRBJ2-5	TGTGCCAGCAGTCCTATAGCTAGCGGGGGCACCCAGTACTTC	CASSPIASGGTQYF
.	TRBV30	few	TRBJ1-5	TGTGCCTGGAGCAGGGACGCTCAGCCCCAGCATTTT	CAWSRDAQPQHF
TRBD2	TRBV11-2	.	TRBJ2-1	TGTGCCAGCAGCTTAGTTAGCGGGGGACACAATGAGCAGTTCTTC	CASSLVSGGHNEQFF
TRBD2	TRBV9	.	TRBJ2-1	TGTGCCAGCAGCGACCCTAGCGGGAGGGGGTTGGATGAGCAGTTCTTC	CASSDPSGRGLDEQFF
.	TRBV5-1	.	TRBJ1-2	TGCGCCAGCAGCCCCCGGTCGGGATATGGCTACACCTTC	CASSPRSGYGYTF
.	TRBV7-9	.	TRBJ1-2	TGTGCCAGCAGCCCCCTCACCGGGGGTAGGAATGGCTACACCTTC	CASSPLTGGRNGYTF
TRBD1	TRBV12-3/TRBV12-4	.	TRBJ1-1	TGTGCCAGCAAATCCCCCCCGTTCGCAGGGGGGAACACTGAAGCTTTCTTT	CASKSPPFAGGNTEAFF
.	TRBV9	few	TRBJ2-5	TGTGCCAGCAGCGTAGACGAGGGGGAGACCCAGTACTTC	CASSVDEGETQYF
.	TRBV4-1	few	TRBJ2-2	TGCGCCAGCAGCCAAGTCGTCCGGGCTTCGGACACCGGGGAGCTGTTTTTT	CASSQVVRASDTGELFF
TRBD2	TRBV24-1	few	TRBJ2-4	TGTGCCACCAGTGACCCGCGGGGGGAGAAAAACATTCAGTACTTC	CATSDPRGEKNIQYF
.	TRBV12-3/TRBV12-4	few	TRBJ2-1	TGTGCCAGCAGTCCCAGGCGCAATGAGCAGTTCTTC	CASSPRRNEQFF
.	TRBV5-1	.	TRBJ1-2	TGCGCCAGCAGCTCGAGAGGGGATAGGGGCTACACCTTC	CASSSRGDRGYTF
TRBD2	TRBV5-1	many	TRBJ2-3	TGCGCCAGCAGCTTCGGCGGGAGGGGCGGAGATACGCAGTATTTT	CASSFGGRGGDTQYF
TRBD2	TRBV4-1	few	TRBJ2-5	TGCGCCAGCAGCCAAGGGCTAGCGGGGACCCAGTACTTC	CASSQGLAGTQYF
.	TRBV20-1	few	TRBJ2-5	TGCAGTGCTAGGGTGGGCCTCAGAGAGACCCAGTACTTC	CSARVGLRETQYF